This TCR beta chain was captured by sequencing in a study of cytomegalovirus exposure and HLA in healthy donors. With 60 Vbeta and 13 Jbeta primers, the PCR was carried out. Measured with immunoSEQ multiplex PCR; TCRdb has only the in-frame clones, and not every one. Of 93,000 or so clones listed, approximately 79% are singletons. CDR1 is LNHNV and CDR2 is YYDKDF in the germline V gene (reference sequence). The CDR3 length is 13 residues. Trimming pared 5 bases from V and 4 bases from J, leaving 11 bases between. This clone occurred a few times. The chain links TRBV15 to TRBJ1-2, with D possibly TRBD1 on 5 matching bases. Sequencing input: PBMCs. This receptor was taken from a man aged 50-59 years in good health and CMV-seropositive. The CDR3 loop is CATSPGQGYGYTF. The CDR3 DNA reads TGTGCCACCAGCCCCGGGCAGGGCTATGGCTACACCTTC.